A selection of T cell receptor beta chains follows, all from one sample in a study of blood T cells in healthy people across ages. TCRdb reprocessed the 5' RACE reads with MiXCR, giving one entry per CDR3 protein. There are about 640,000 distinct CDR3 sequences in the sample; approximately 59% occur only once, and over 30% lies in the top ten. Material for sequencing was blood. The receptor set was obtained from a man in his sixties in good health. CDR3s include the opening cysteine and the closing phenylalanine or tryptophan. The D gene is left open where the match is weak. Some rows have no size entry. The others give once, few or many, or a class for an expanded clone.

NA TRBJ2-1 TRBV12-3/TRBV12-4 TRBD2 CASTTLGLAVQFF TGTGCCAGCACAACCTTGGGACTAGCGGTGCAGTTCTTC
NA TRBJ2-7 TRBV6-1 NA CASRAAPYEQYF TGTGCCAGCAGGGCCGCCCCTTACGAGCAGTACTTC
NA TRBJ1-4 TRBV4-1 NA CASSQSRKSDEKLFF TGCGCCAGCAGCCAAAGTCGCAAATCGGATGAAAAACTGTTTTTT
few TRBJ2-6 TRBV25-1 NA CASSEYSSSGANVLTF TGTGCCAGCAGTGAATATTCAAGCTCTGGGGCCAACGTCCTGACTTTC
few TRBJ2-1 TRBV11-2 NA CASSRGGTGYNEQFF TGTGCCAGCAGCCGGGGGGGGACAGGCTACAATGAGCAGTTCTTC
few TRBJ2-5 TRBV5-1 NA CASSLDLGRETQYF TGCGCCAGCAGCTTGGATCTCGGGCGGGAGACCCAGTACTTC
NA TRBJ2-1 TRBV4-2 NA CASSLGQGGNYGEQFF TGTGCCAGCAGCCTCGGACAGGGAGGGAATTATGGTGAGCAGTTCTTC
NA TRBJ1-5 TRBV6-1 NA CASSGQEYSNQPQHF TGTGCCAGCAGTGGACAGGAATATAGCAATCAGCCCCAGCATTTT
few TRBJ2-3 TRBV28 TRBD1 CASSLRGQGPTDTQYF TGTGCCAGCAGTTTAAGGGGACAGGGTCCCACAGATACGCAGTATTTT
few TRBJ2-5 TRBV6-2/TRBV6-3 TRBD2 CASTNTRTSGETQYF TGTGCCAGCACCAATACGAGGACTAGCGGGGAGACCCAGTACTTC
NA TRBJ2-4 TRBV6-2/TRBV6-3 NA CASSYRSLRDTPAKNIQYF TGTGCCAGCAGTTATAGGTCCCTCCGGGACACTCCAGCCAAAAACATTCAGTACTTC
NA TRBJ2-5 TRBV20-1 NA CSARDPRTLRQTQYF TGCAGTGCTAGAGATCCGAGAACCCTTAGGCAGACCCAGTACTTC
NA TRBJ2-7 TRBV20-1 TRBD2 CSARDLAGGTWGEQYF TGCAGTGCTAGGGATCTAGCGGGGGGAACCTGGGGGGAGCAGTACTTC
NA TRBJ1-1 TRBV20-1 NA CSASNMGWAFF TGCAGTGCTAGCAACATGGGATGGGCTTTCTTT
few TRBJ1-2 TRBV7-2 NA CASSRDYGYTF TGTGCCAGCAGCCGGGACTATGGCTACACCTTC
NA TRBJ2-3 TRBV5-1 NA CASSPETISTDTQYF TGCGCCAGCAGCCCTGAGACAATCAGCACAGATACGCAGTATTTT
NA TRBJ2-1 TRBV12-3/TRBV12-4 NA CASNIQGNEQFF TGTGCCAGCAATATACAAGGCAATGAGCAGTTCTTC
once TRBJ2-1 TRBV6-5 TRBD2 CASRTSGAGNEQFF TGTGCCAGCAGAACTAGCGGGGCTGGGAATGAGCAGTTCTTC
NA TRBJ2-3 TRBV6-1 TRBD1 CAARRDSDTDTQYF TGTGCCGCTCGTAGGGACAGCGATACAGATACGCAGTATTTT
many TRBJ1-2 TRBV6-2/TRBV6-3 NA CASSNEMTVYGYTF TGTGCCAGCAGCAACGAGATGACAGTCTATGGCTACACCTTC
few TRBJ2-5 TRBV20-1 NA CSGSGPQETQYF TGCAGTGGCTCCGGGCCCCAAGAGACCCAGTACTTC
NA TRBJ2-1 TRBV12-3/TRBV12-4 TRBD2 CASSGAGEPYNEQFF TGTGCCAGCAGTGGAGCGGGGGAGCCGTACAATGAGCAGTTCTTC
NA TRBJ2-5 TRBV7-2 TRBD1 CVSSLRGLETQYF TGTGTCAGCAGCCTCAGGGGGCTGGAGACCCAGTACTTC
NA TRBJ1-1 TRBV6-5 NA CASSAGSRTEAFF TGTGCCAGCAGTGCAGGGAGTCGGACTGAAGCTTTCTTT
NA TRBJ1-6 TRBV9 TRBD1 CASSARDRANSPLHF TGTGCCAGCAGCGCCCGGGACAGGGCGAATTCACCCCTCCACTTT
NA TRBJ2-3 TRBV12-3/TRBV12-4 TRBD2 CASSLSPSGGPDTQYF TGTGCCAGCAGTTTATCCCCTAGCGGGGGGCCAGATACGCAGTATTTT
few TRBJ2-7 TRBV5-1 NA CASSPTGNNPYEQYF TGCGCCAGCAGCCCGACTGGGAACAACCCCTACGAGCAGTACTTC
NA TRBJ1-1 TRBV6-5 TRBD1 CASSYEVGPRGVEAFF TGTGCCAGTAGTTATGAGGTCGGGCCCAGGGGGGTTGAAGCTTTCTTT
NA TRBJ1-2 TRBV4-1 NA CASSQAGDGYTF TGCGCCAGCAGCCAAGCGGGGGATGGCTACACCTTC
NA TRBJ1-1 TRBV12-3/TRBV12-4 NA CASRSGTSNTEAFF TGTGCCAGCAGGTCCGGGACATCGAACACTGAAGCTTTCTTT
few TRBJ2-3 TRBV20-1 NA CSASVFGGWGADTQYF TGCAGTGCTAGTGTTTTTGGGGGATGGGGGGCAGATACGCAGTATTTT
NA TRBJ2-5 TRBV15 TRBD2 CATSRDGRTSGALYQETQYF TGTGCCACCAGCAGAGATGGGAGGACTAGCGGGGCCCTGTACCAAGAGACCCAGTACTTC